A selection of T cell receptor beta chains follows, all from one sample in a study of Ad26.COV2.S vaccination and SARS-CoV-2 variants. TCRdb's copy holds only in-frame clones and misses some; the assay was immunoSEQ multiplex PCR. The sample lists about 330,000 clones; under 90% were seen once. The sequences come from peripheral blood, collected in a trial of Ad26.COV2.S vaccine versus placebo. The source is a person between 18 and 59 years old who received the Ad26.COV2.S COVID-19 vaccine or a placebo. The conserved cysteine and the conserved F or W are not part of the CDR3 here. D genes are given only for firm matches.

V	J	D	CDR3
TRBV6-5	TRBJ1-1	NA	ASFTLDSEAF
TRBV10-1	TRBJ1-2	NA	ASSDFQPYGYT
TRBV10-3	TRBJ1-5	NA	AISDRRTDSNQPQH
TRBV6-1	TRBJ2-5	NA	ASSERPLGTQY
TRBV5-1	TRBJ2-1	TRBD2	ASTTGLVANEQF
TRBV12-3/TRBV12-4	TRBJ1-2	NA	ASSFDRYGYT
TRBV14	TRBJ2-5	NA	ASSQGRKGLVFDQETQY
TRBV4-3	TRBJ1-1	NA	ASSQTQVNTEAF
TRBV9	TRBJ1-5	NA	ASSVASGVSNQPQH
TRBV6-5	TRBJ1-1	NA	ASSYSIAGASTEAF
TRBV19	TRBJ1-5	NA	ASSMNFLGPQH
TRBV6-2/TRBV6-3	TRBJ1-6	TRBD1	ASSGNRGLVESPLH